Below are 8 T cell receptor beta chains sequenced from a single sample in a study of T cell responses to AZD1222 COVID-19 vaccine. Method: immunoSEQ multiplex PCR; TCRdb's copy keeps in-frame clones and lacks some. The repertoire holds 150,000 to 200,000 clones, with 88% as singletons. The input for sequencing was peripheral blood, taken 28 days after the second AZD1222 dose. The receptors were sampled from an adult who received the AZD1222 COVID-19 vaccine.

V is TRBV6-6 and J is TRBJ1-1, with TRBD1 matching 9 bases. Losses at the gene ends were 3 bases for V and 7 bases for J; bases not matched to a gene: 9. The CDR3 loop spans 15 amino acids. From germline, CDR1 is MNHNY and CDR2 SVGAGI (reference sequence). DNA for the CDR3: TGTGCCAGCAGTTATTCGGGACAGGGTGGGGATGAAGCTTTCTTT. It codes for CASSYSGQGGDEAFF.

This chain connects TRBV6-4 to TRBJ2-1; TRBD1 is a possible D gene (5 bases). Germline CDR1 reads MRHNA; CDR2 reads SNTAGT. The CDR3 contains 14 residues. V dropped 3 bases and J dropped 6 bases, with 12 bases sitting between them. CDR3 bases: TGTGCCAGCAGTGAGGGCGACAGCCGCAATGAGCAGTTCTTC. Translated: CASSEGDSRNEQFF.

The CDR3: CASGQGNIQYF. CDR3 coding DNA: TGTGCCTCCGGACAGGGGAACATTCAGTACTTC. V is TRBV30 and J is TRBJ2-4, with TRBD1 matching 9 bases. This CDR3 has 11 residues. Per germline, CDR1 GTSNPN and CDR2 SVGIG (reference sequence). V gave up 7 bases and J gave up 7 bases; unmatched junction bases: 2.

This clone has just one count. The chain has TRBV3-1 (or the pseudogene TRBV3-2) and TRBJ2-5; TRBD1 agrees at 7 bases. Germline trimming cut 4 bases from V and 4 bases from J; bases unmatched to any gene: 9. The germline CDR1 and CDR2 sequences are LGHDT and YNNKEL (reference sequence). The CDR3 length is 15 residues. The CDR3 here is CASSPWTGDRETQYF. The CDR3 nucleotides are TGTGCCAGCAGCCCCTGGACAGGAGATCGAGAGACCCAGTACTTC.

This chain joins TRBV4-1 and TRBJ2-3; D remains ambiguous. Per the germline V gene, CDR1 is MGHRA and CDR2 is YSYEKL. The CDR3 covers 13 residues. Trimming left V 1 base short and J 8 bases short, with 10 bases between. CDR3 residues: CASSQAAGVTQYF. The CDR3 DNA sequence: TGCGCCAGCAGCCAAGCCGCTGGGGTTACGCAGTATTTT.

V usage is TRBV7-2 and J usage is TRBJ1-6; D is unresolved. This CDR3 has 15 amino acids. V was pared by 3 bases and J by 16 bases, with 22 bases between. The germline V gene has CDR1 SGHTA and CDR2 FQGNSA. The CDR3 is CASSFTPFPSAGLHF. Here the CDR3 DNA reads TGTGCCAGCAGCTTCACTCCCTTTCCCTCGGCAGGTCTCCACTTT.

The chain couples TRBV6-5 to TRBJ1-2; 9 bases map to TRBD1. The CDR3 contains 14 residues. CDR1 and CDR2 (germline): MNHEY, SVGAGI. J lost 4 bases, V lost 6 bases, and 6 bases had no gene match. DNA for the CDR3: TGTGCCAGCAGGGCTGAGGGACAGGGCTATGGCTACACCTTC. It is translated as CASRAEGQGYGYTF.

This chain's CDR3 is CASSMGGGTFVRPQHF. The CDR3 DNA reads TGTGCCAGTAGTATGGGGGGGGGAACCTTCGTACGGCCCCAGCATTTT. This chain connects TRBV19 to TRBJ1-5; possible D gene TRBD1, 5 bases. The CDR3 totals 16 residues. Looked up from germline, CDR1 is LNHDA and CDR2 is SQIVND (reference sequence). V lost 3 bases to trimming and J lost 9 bases, with 21 bases between them.